The clone carrying this T cell receptor (beta chain) was observed a single time. With 8 bases clipped from V and 4 bases from J, the junction kept 10 bases outside the gene matches. Germline V lookup: CDR1 MNHEY, CDR2 SVGAGI. This CDR3 is 15 amino acids long. As originally analysed: Researchers report that nucleated cell counts were estimated from reference gene primer amplification. The method was immunoSEQ multiplex PCR; TCRdb's version includes in-frame clones alone and lacks a portion of them. V, J and clone size derive from that table, while D and trimming were established from the DNA sequence. The sample shows about 250,000 clones, roughly 85% of them seen only once. The record originates from a study of blood T cell repertoires in COVID-19. Study background: Acute and convalescent COVID-19 specimens originated in the United States, Italy and Spain. In each case, the material was cDNA or gDNA derived from T cells, B-cell-depleted T cells, or PBMCs.

This clonotype was obtained from a man aged 18 to 29 with active or convalescent COVID-19. The rearrangement links TRBV6-5 to TRBJ2-3; 9 bases are shared with TRBD2. The material sequenced was peripheral blood. For the CDR3, the DNA is TGTGCCAGCTCTCGGGGACTAGCTTCGTCAGATACGCAGTATTTT. Translated: CASSRGLASSDTQYF.